These 5 T cell receptor beta chains were sequenced from one sample in a study of identical twins. A single record per CDR3 protein comes from TCRdb applying MiXCR to the 5' RACE reads. In the table there are around 250,000 distinct CDR3 sequences, about 8.5% of which are singletons. These data also formed part of another study, on yellow fever vaccine responses in identical twins.

What was sequenced was CD8+ T cells sorted from blood. These receptors were obtained from a woman younger than 35 in good health.

This clonotype was found a few times. The genes are TRBV4-3 and TRBJ2-2; 8 bases are a match to TRBD1. The ends lost 0 bases at V and 6 bases at J; junction bases unmatched: 9. Germline V lookup: CDR1 LGHNA, CDR2 YSLEER. This CDR3 is built from 17 residues. The CDR3 loop reads CASSQDSQGAFAGELFF. CDR3 coding DNA: TGCGCCAGCAGCCAAGATTCGCAGGGGGCTTTCGCCGGGGAGCTGTTTTTT.

This clonotype has only a few counts. The chain carries TRBV7-2 and TRBJ2-1, with D unclear. The CDR3 totals 11 residues. The V end was cut by 1 base, the J end by 10 bases, with 5 bases between. CDR1 and CDR2 from the germline V gene are SGHTA and FQGNSA. CDR3 loop: CASSLDEEQFF. As DNA, the CDR3 is TGTGCCAGCAGCTTAGACGAGGAGCAGTTCTTC.

The rearrangement links TRBV20-1 to TRBJ1-1; no reliable D call. The CDR3 is 12 residues long. CDR1 is DFQATT and CDR2 is SNEGSKA in the germline V gene (reference sequence). The CDR3: CTAAVRDTEAFF. In nucleotides, the CDR3 is TGCACCGCGGCAGTGCGGGACACTGAAGCTTTCTTT.

Many counts were recorded for this clonotype. CDR3: CASSASWGQLNTGELFF. The CDR3 region has the DNA TGTGCCAGCAGCGCAAGCTGGGGACAGCTTAACACCGGGGAGCTGTTTTTT. The chain recombines TRBV7-3 with TRBJ2-2; the match to TRBD1 covers 7 bases. V trimming: 5 bases; J trimming: 2 bases; junction bases outside the gene matches: 11. The CDR3 spans 17 residues. Germline-derived CDR1 and CDR2 are SGHTA and FQGTGA.

The V and J genes are TRBV11-2 and TRBJ2-2; D possibly corresponds to TRBD2 (5 bases). The ends were cut back, 3 bases at V and 2 bases at J, with 10 bases in the middle. The V gene's germline CDR1 is SGHAT and CDR2 FQNNGV. This CDR3 has 15 residues. This CDR3 is CASSLEVYNTGELFF. CDR3 in DNA: TGTGCCAGCAGCTTGGAGGTTTATAACACCGGGGAGCTGTTTTTT.